This TCR beta chain emerged from a study of regulatory T cells in long-lasting Graves disease (dated by TCRdb to about 2021). With respect to the entire study: In the newly diagnosed Graves' disease group, patients had been taking antithyroid drugs for less than 3 months. Persistent Graves' disease patients were compared with newly diagnosed Graves' disease patients by peripheral blood TCR sequencing and RNA sequencing. TCR sequencing covered 13 persistent and some 20 newly diagnosed Graves' disease patients, around 33 samples in total. The study was registered as a clinical trial and conducted in China.

The protocol used for the library was multiplex PCR. These reads were obtained on an Illumina HiSeq 4000. CDR3 regions were amplified by Arm-PCR with iRepertoire HTBI primers to construct TCR beta libraries. Gel purification was performed on PCR products prior to sequencing. The source study handled its data this way. Gene usage analysis of CDR3 amino acid clonotypes relied on the 60 or so TRBV and 14 TRBJ segments identified across samples. COPE and FqMerger were used to merge the filtered high-quality paired reads into contigs. BLAST was used to align contigs to the IMGT TRBV, TRBD and TRBJ reference genes, and CDR3 was defined following IMGT. Highly expanded clones were defined as clonotypes with a frequency above 0.1%. Shannon entropy served as the measure of repertoire diversity, while the Gini coefficient captured V-J evenness. Clonotypes shared by more than one individual were considered public. TCRdb trimmed public reads at Q25 via fastp, called clones via MiXCR and kept in-frame beta chains. Every CDR3 protein is listed once, alongside the most common genes and DNA of its rows. These V and J calls originate from TCRdb's pipeline instead of the authors' own analysis. Recorded for this sample are hundreds of thousands of distinct CDR3 sequences; about 16% of them occurred a single time. 18% of the sample comes from the top ten.

The sample's time point label, in plain terms: newly diagnosed GD, antithyroid drugs for less than 3 months. For both TCR sequencing and RNA sequencing, RNA was extracted from PBMCs using TRIzol. The diagnosis of Graves' disease was made according to American Thyroid Association guidelines. Patients for the study were recruited at an endocrinology department in Xi'an, China. From each patient, 7.5 to 9.5 milliliters of peripheral blood was collected into an EDTA anticoagulant tube. Ficoll Paque Plus density gradient separation was used to isolate PBMCs, and no further T cell sorting was performed. RNA quality was checked with an Agilent 2100 Bioanalyzer and agarose gel, and concentration with a NanoDrop 2000. Summary of the overall study and its limitations: Sequencing and analysis were restricted to the TCR beta chain. Compared with newly diagnosed patients, patients with persistent Graves' disease had lower TCR Shannon entropy and fewer highly expanded clones, which suggests clonal expansion. Preferential use of TRBV28, TRBJ1-2 and TRBJ2-5 was observed in persistent disease, whereas TRBV20-1 and TRBJ2-1 were favored in newly diagnosed disease. The small sample size was acknowledged by the authors as a limitation that may reduce accuracy. A larger number of public clonotypes was shared among persistent patients (approximately 2,500) than among newly diagnosed patients (over 850). Only peripheral blood was studied, because thyroid tissue, the primary lesion, was inaccessible.

V gives up 1 base and J gives up 1 base, and the segment between their germline ends measures 17 bases. The germline V gene (reference sequence) specifies LNHNV as CDR1 and YYDKDF as CDR2. Including cysteine and phenylalanine, the CDR3 has 17 amino acids. The entry retains the CDR3 DNA only, 51 bases that are in frame from base 1. This clonotype has ten or more counts. Its antigen specificity is not known. No base-level quality is on record; no much larger clone is a single base apart. This sample was shared with a second study, whose subject was T cells in Graves' hyperthyroidism and ophthalmopathy. As the second paper documents: Stable Graves' hyperthyroidism was defined as the absence of progression to ophthalmopathy over 18 months of follow-up. Hyperthyroidism patients were newly diagnosed, with disease duration under 2 months, and aged 18 to 65 years. Patients with uncontrolled infections, other autoimmune diseases, pregnancy or lactation were excluded. Diagnoses were based on clinical symptoms, serum thyroxine and TRAb, thyroid ultrasound and orbital computed tomography. The first round of RT-PCR for the TCR CDR3 was performed with the HTBI primer set and the Qiagen OneStep RT-PCR kit. Blood samples also contained most of the expanded thyroid clonotypes (frequency above 0.001), which suggests that blood repertoires may reflect thyroid immune responses. A model built on a 13 V-J signature distinguished ophthalmopathy from stable hyperthyroidism, reaching 87.88% sensitivity and around 81% specificity in cross-validation and 80%/75% in testing. During validation, the model predicted progression to ophthalmopathy a median of about 5.9 months ahead of onset, with 60% to 71% sensitivity and more than 72% specificity. To identify TCR V-J signatures that set the groups apart, the researchers used a discovery cohort of about a hundred patients, made up of 40 to 45 with Graves' ophthalmopathy and about 55 with stable Graves' hyperthyroidism. Whether ophthalmopathy could be predicted prospectively was tested in an independent validation cohort made up of fewer than 20 hyperthyroidism patients plus 17 patients who later progressed to ophthalmopathy. For training and testing, the 100 or so patients in the discovery cohort were randomly divided in a 7:3 ratio. The study also compared thyroid tissue and blood T-cell repertoires from a handful of Graves' hyperthyroidism patients. After sampling, hyperthyroidism patients received methimazole starting at 30 mg daily, and ophthalmopathy patients received high-dose intravenous methylprednisolone. Libraries were constructed in a second round of multiplex PCR, after which size selection and purification were carried out. Sequencing of the libraries was done on an Illumina HiSeq2000 using paired-end 100 bp reads. SOAPnuke was used to process the raw data, with reads discarded if the reads contained adapters or uncalled bases, had a mean Phred below 15, or lacked an exact constant-primer or identifier match. High-quality paired reads were merged using COPE v1.2.5, and each unique nucleotide sequence was defined as a clonotype. MiTCR v1.1 was used to align the clonotypes against IMGT TRBV, TRBD and TRBJ reference segments. Only V-J combinations with frequency above 0.0001, covering roughly 99% of repertoires, were analysed. A TCS score was defined as the ratio of F50 (clonal expansion) to E x V (chaos), with BLOSUM62-based TCRdist applied between CDR3 peptides within each V-J. Welch's t-statistics and random forest reduced fewer than 600 V-J features to 10 to 15, which were used in a naive Bayes classifier (R e1071). No statistical method was used to set the sample size in advance, and investigators knew the group allocation. TCR Vbeta CDR3 sequencing of approximately 140 peripheral blood samples (under 45 ophthalmopathy, roughly 74 hyperthyroidism and roughly 17 progressor patients) is reported in the paper.

The chain links TRBV15 with TRBJ2-7, with no reliable assignment of the D segment. The TCR originated in a woman aged 30 to 39 with Graves disease. Donor details come from another sample of the same person, matched by shared clones. The sequenced sample was peripheral blood mononuclear cells (PBMCs), obtained at new diagnosis, from a patient treated with antithyroid drugs. For the CDR3, the sequence is CATSRVPRIHPSYEQYF. The DNA is as follows: TGTGCCACCAGCAGAGTTCCACGGATTCACCCTTCCTACGAGCAGTACTTC.